The T cell receptor beta chain described here comes from a study of T cell repertoires in cytomegalovirus infection. Across the study: Recently identified HLA-C-restricted CMV epitopes were among the peptides used. Carrying CMV and the relevant HLA type showed in public TCR beta signatures.

In regard to this clonotype: Its antigen is as yet unknown.

A single record per CDR3 protein comes from TCRdb applying MiXCR to the reads. The sample shows some 310,000 distinct CDR3 sequences, just under 25% of them seen only once. The germline V gene has CDR1 MNHEY and CDR2 SVGEGT. The CDR3 consists of 17 residues. V dropped 1 base and J dropped 5; count of bases not matched to a gene: 7. The source was cultured PBMCs, collected from culture after CMV antigen stimulation. This chain connects TRBV6-2 or TRBV6-3 to TRBJ2-1; 11 nucleotides match TRBD1. This sequence originates from a human donor in good health (CMV status not recorded). Some clones in this sample may be carry-over from other donors' samples. The CDR3 loop is CASSYWQGTGGDNEQFF. The CDR3 nucleotides are TGTGCCAGCAGTTACTGGCAGGGGACAGGGGGTGACAATGAGCAGTTCTTC.